The clone carrying this T cell receptor (beta chain) was counted a few times. The antigen remains unidentified. Other DNA sequences in this sample translate to the same CDR3. RNA extraction and reverse transcription yielded cDNA as sequencing template. Assay used: immunoSEQ multiplex PCR; TCRdb lists only in-frame clones, some missing. Among 200,000 to 250,000 clones listed, more than 45% were seen once. The treatment denotes: oral pan-JAK inhibitor, 5-10 mg twice daily. Lesional scalp punch biopsies and peripheral blood came from alopecia areata patients. This sample was taken from a study of CD8+ T cells in alopecia areata. The study, taken as a whole, reports: Lesional scalp, especially alopecia totalis/universalis, showed higher clonality than normal scalp. Expanded CD8+ clones among the top 100, and scalp clonality, were significantly decreased by tofacitinib.

This CDR3 has 13 residues. Looked up from germline, CDR1 is SEHNR and CDR2 is FQNEAQ (reference sequence). V lost 3 bases and J 5 bases, leaving 11 bases between the germline ends. The J gene is TRBJ2-7, the V gene TRBV7-9; perhaps TRBD1 as D (6 bases). The receptor comes from a human donor with alopecia areata. Specimen: CD4+ T cells sorted from blood, collected at week 4, from a patient treated with tofacitinib. CDR3 residues: CASSLGAGNEQYF. CDR3 nucleotides: TGTGCCAGCAGCTTGGGGGCAGGGAACGAGCAGTACTTC.